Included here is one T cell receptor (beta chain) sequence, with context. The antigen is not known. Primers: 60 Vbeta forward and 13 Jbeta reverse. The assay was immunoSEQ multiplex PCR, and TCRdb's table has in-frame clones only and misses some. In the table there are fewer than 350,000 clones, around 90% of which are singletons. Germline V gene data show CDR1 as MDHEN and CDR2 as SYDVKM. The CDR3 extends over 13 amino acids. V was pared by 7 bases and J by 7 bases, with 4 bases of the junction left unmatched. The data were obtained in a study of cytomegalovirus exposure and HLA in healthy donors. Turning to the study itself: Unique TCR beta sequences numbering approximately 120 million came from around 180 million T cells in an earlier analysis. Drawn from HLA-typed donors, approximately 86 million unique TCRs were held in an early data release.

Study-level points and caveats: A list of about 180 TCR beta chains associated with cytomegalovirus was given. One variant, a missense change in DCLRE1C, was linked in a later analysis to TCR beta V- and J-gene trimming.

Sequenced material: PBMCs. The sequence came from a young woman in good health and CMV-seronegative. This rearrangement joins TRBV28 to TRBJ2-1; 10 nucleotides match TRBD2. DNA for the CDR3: TGTGCCAGCAAGCGGGGGGGCCCAAATGAGCAGTTCTTC. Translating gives CASKRGGPNEQFF.